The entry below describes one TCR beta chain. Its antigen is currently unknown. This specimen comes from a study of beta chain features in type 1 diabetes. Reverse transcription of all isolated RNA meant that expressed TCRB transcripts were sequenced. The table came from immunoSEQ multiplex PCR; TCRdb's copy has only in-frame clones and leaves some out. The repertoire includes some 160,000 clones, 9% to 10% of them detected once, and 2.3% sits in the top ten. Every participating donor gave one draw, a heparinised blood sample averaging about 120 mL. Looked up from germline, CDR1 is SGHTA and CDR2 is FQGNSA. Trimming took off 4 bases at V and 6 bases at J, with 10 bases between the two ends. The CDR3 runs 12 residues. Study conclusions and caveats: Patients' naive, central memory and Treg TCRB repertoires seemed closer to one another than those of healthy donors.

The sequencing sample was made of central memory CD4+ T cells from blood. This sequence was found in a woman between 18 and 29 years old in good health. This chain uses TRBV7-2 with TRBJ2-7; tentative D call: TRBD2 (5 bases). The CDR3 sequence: CASSSLGAEQYF. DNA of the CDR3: TGTGCCAGCAGCTCCCTGGGAGCCGAGCAGTACTTC.